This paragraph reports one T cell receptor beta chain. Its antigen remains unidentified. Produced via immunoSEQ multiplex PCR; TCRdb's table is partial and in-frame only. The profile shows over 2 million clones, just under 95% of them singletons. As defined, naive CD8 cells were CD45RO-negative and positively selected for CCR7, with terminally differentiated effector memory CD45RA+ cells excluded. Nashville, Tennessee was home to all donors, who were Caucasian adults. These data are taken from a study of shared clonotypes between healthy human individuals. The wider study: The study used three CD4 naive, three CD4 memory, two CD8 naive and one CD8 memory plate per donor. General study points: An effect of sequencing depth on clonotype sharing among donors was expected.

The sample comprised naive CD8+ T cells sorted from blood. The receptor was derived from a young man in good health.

CDR3: CASSPPASGSYNEQFF. CDR3 nucleotide sequence: TGCGCCAGCAGCCCCCCCGCTAGCGGGAGCTACAATGAGCAGTTCTTC. The chain is built from TRBV4-1 and TRBJ2-1; 10 positions match TRBD2. The CDR3 sequence is 16 residues long. The V gene end was trimmed by 4 bases and the J gene end by 3 bases; junction bases not matched to a gene: 6. Per germline, CDR1 MGHRA and CDR2 YSYEKL.